The 21 T cell receptor beta chains listed next were all sequenced from one sample in a study of OX40 agonist ivuxolimab in advanced cancers. This table comes from immunoSEQ multiplex PCR, and its TCRdb copy is limited to in-frame clones, with some not included. Here the sample spans 65,000 to 85,000 clones, about 90% being singletons. Material: CD4+ or CD8+ T cells sorted from blood, obtained in a trial of the OX40 agonist ivuxolimab. The receptors come from an adult with an advanced solid tumor such as melanoma, head and neck, liver or kidney cancer.

The rearrangement joins TRBV7-9 to TRBJ1-1; D is unclear. The CDR3 runs to 14 residues. The V gene's germline CDR1 is SEHNR and CDR2 FQNEAQ (reference sequence). V lost 1 base to trimming and J lost 8 bases, with 14 bases between them. The CDR3 here is CASSLEVDPLEAFF. CDR3 nucleotide sequence: TGTGCCAGCAGCTTAGAAGTAGACCCCCTCGAAGCTTTCTTT.

The rearrangement uses TRBV29-1 and TRBJ2-3; 7 bases align to TRBD1. The CDR3 runs 17 residues. Germline V lookup: CDR1 SQVTM, CDR2 ANQGSEA. The J segment lost 2 bases and the V segment lost 6 bases, leaving 17 bases of the junction unmatched. The CDR3 protein is CSVARQGPQRITDTQYF. The DNA of the CDR3 is TGCAGCGTGGCTCGACAGGGCCCACAAAGGATCACAGATACGCAGTATTTT.

The chain links TRBV5-6 to TRBJ2-5; D is uncertain. The CDR3 is made up of 13 amino acids. Germline V gives CDR1 SGHDT, CDR2 YYEEEE. Trimming left V 6 bases short and J 3 bases short, with 12 bases between. The CDR3 nucleotides read TGTGCCAGCAACGCCGGCGCCGAAGAGACCCAGTACTTC. This gives the protein CASNAGAEETQYF.

The V and J genes are TRBV5-6 and TRBJ1-1; maybe TRBD1 (6 bases). Trimming pared 3 bases from V and 0 bases from J, leaving 9 bases between. CDR1 and CDR2 from the germline V gene are SGHDT and YYEEEE. The CDR3 totals 14 residues. CDR3 loop: CASSSGQMNTEAFF. Here the CDR3 DNA reads TGTGCCAGCAGCTCAGGACAGATGAACACTGAAGCTTTCTTT.

The V and J genes are TRBV11-2 and TRBJ2-5; TRBD1 or TRBD2 may be the D gene (5 bases each). V shed 8 bases and J shed 4 bases, with 17 bases lying between them. The CDR3 spans 14 residues. CDR1 is SGHAT, CDR2 FQNNGV, per germline. CDR3 region: CASGDDGIGETQYF. In DNA form, the CDR3 reads TGTGCCAGCGGGGACGACGGAATAGGAGAGACCCAGTACTTC.

This sequence joins TRBV30 and TRBJ1-2; TRBD1 is a possible D gene (5 bases). Germline V gene lookup returns CDR1 GTSNPN and CDR2 SVGIG (reference sequence). This CDR3 contains 14 residues. Trimming shortened V by 4 bases and J by 3 bases, and 15 bases separated the two germline ends. The CDR3 region is CAWKGMGLDYGYTF. CDR3 in DNA: TGTGCCTGGAAAGGAATGGGACTTGACTATGGCTACACCTTC.

The chain has TRBV19 and TRBJ2-1; D remains unclear. Germline assignment: CDR1 LNHDA and CDR2 SQIVND (reference sequence). The CDR3 is made up of 12 amino acids. The V gene lost 1 base and the J gene lost 7 bases, with 5 bases spanning the gap. Here the CDR3 reads CASSIALNEQFF. CDR3 DNA sequence: TGTGCCAGTAGTATAGCGCTTAATGAGCAGTTCTTC.

This clone was seen once. This chain joins TRBV4-3 and TRBJ2-2, with D uncertain. The CDR3 consists of 15 residues. V lost 3 bases and J lost 5, with 13 bases in between. Germline V CDR1 and CDR2: LGHNA, YSLEER. CDR3 sequence: CASSHTESGTGELFF. The CDR3 DNA is TGCGCCAGCAGCCATACCGAGAGTGGTACCGGGGAGCTGTTTTTT.

This rearrangement joins TRBV2 to TRBJ2-2; 9 positions agree with TRBD2. The CDR3 contains 15 residues. Germline CDR1 SNHLY, CDR2 FYNNEI. Trimming took 5 bases from V and 4 from J; bases not matched to a gene: 5. CDR3 residues: CASSYLAGATGELFF. In DNA, the CDR3 is TGTGCCAGCAGTTATTTAGCGGGGGCCACCGGGGAGCTGTTTTTT.

The chain links TRBV7-9 to TRBJ2-3; D is perhaps TRBD1 (5 bases). CDR1 SEHNR and CDR2 FQNEAQ come from the germline V gene (reference sequence). V dropped 5 bases and J dropped 1 base, with 16 bases sitting between them. The CDR3 is 16 residues long. This CDR3 reads CASSQDTGWGTDTQYF. DNA for the CDR3: TGTGCCAGCAGCCAAGATACAGGTTGGGGCACAGATACGCAGTATTTT. The whole variable domain, remainder taken from reference TRBV7-9 and TRBJ2-3, is DTGVSQNPRHKITKRGQNVTFRCDPISEHNRLYWYRQTLGQGPEFLTYFQNEAQLEKSRLLSDRFSAERPKGSFSTLEIQRTEQGDSAMYLCASSQDTGWGTDTQYFGPGTRLTVL.

This clone has just a few counts. The chain recombines TRBV27 with TRBJ1-2; TRBD1 might be the D (5 bases). V shed 8 bases and J shed 3 bases, with 19 bases lying between them. This CDR3 contains 15 residues. In germline, CDR1 is MNHEY, CDR2 SMNVEV (reference sequence). CDR3 coding DNA: TGTGCCAGCTGCTCATTAGGGGAGCTTTACTATGGCTACACCTTC. Translated: CASCSLGELYYGYTF.

V gene TRBV14 combines with J gene TRBJ2-7, with no clear D. Between the trimmed V and J ends, which lost 4 bases and 0 bases, there was a span of 16 bases. Germline lookup yields CDR1 SGHDN and CDR2 FVKESK. This CDR3 spans 16 amino acids. In nucleotides, the CDR3 is TGTGCCAGCAGCCCCCTAGAAGGGAAGGGCTCCTACGAGCAGTACTTC. This gives the protein CASSPLEGKGSYEQYF.

The chain employs TRBV27 and TRBJ2-2; possible D gene TRBD2, 5 bases. The CDR3 spans 12 residues. V was clipped by 7 bases and J by 8 bases, with 11 bases between them. Looked up from germline, CDR1 is MNHEY and CDR2 is SMNVEV (reference sequence). The CDR3: CASNDPGGELFF. The CDR3 bases are TGTGCCAGCAACGACCCGGGGGGGGAGCTGTTTTTT.

The chain employs TRBV18 and TRBJ1-1, with TRBD1 as a possible D gene (6 bases). This CDR3 is 16 amino acids long. In germline, CDR1 is KGHSH, CDR2 LQKENI. Between the trimmed V and J ends, which lost 8 bases and 1 base, there was a span of 20 bases. CDR3: CASPFSWGGRNTEAFF. The CDR3 DNA reads TGTGCCAGCCCCTTCTCTTGGGGGGGGCGGAACACTGAAGCTTTCTTT.

The genes are TRBV5-4 and TRBJ1-1, with a weak D call TRBD1 (6 bases). Germline V gene lookup returns CDR1 SGHNT and CDR2 YYREEE (reference sequence). With 4 bases removed from V and 5 bases from J, the gap between germline ends came to 12 bases. The length of the CDR3 is 13 residues. CDR3 DNA: TGTGCCAGCAGCCGGGGGGGGCCGACTGAAGCTTTCTTT. Residues: CASSRGGPTEAFF.

The rearrangement joins TRBV7-6 to TRBJ2-1, with D possibly TRBD1 on 6 matching bases. The V end lost 5 bases, the J end lost 8 bases, and 19 bases lay between the germline ends. The CDR3 loop spans 15 amino acids. Germline CDR1 is SGHVS and CDR2 is FNYEAQ. DNA for the CDR3: TGTGCCAGCAGCCCCCGACAGGAGCCGTATTATGAGCAGTTCTTC. This translates into CASSPRQEPYYEQFF.

The chain recombines TRBV5-1 with TRBJ2-7; D may be TRBD2 (5 bases). Germline V lookup: CDR1 SGHRS, CDR2 YFSETQ. Trimming pared 4 bases from V and 1 base from J, leaving 15 bases between. The CDR3 is 15 amino acids. In DNA, the CDR3 is TGCGCCAGCAGCCTGGGAGCGGATTCTTCCTACGAGCAGTACTTC. Its protein is CASSLGADSSYEQYF.

V and J are TRBV5-6 and TRBJ2-7; 11 positions match TRBD2. The CDR3 spans 18 residues. With V trimmed by 4 bases and J by 2 bases, 14 bases remained unmatched. CDR1 is SGHDT and CDR2 is YYEEEE in the germline V gene. For the CDR3, the DNA is TGTGCCAGCAGCGCTGTCCAAGGTCCTAGCGGGGGGCCCTACGAGCAGTACTTC. This gives the protein CASSAVQGPSGGPYEQYF.

Sample share makes this clone medium-sized. The chain links TRBV4-1 to TRBJ2-7; D unclear. The V end lost 2 bases, the J end lost 4 bases, and 15 bases lay between the germline ends. In germline, CDR1 is MGHRA, CDR2 YSYEKL. The CDR3 is 15 residues long. CDR3 DNA sequence: TGCGCCAGCAGCCAAACCCAAAAGGAAGGATACGAGCAGTACTTC. Residues: CASSQTQKEGYEQYF.

The chain is built from TRBV4-1 and TRBJ1-3; weak D call: TRBD1 (5 bases). Per germline, CDR1 MGHRA and CDR2 YSYEKL. The V gene lost 6 bases and the J gene lost 1 base, with 13 bases spanning the gap. This CDR3 comprises 15 residues. CDR3 in DNA: TGCGCCAGCAGGGGGCCGGGCCGGTCTGGAAACACCATATATTTT. Protein: CASRGPGRSGNTIYF.

This clone appeared a single time. This rearrangement joins TRBV19 to TRBJ1-6; perhaps TRBD1 as D (5 bases). V dropped 3 bases and J dropped 0 bases, with 9 bases sitting between them. This CDR3 has 16 residues. Germline assignment: CDR1 LNHDA and CDR2 SQIVND (reference sequence). This chain's CDR3 is CASSISGSSYNSPLHF. The CDR3 DNA reads TGTGCCAGTAGTATTTCAGGGAGCTCCTATAATTCACCCCTCCACTTT.